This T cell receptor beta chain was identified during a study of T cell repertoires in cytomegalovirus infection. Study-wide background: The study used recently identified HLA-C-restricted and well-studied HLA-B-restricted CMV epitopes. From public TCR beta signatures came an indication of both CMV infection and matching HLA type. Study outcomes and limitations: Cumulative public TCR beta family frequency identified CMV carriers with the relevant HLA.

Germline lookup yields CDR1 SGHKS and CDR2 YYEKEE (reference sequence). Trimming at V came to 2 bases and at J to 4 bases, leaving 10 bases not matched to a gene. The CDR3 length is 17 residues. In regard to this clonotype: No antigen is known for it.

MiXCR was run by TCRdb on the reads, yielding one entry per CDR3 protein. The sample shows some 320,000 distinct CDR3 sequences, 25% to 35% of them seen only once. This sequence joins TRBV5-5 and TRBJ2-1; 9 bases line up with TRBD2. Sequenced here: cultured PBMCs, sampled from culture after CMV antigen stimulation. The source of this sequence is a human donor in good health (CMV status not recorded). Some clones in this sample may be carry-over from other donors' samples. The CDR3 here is CASSFWKKTSGYNEQFF. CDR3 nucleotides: TGTGCCAGCAGCTTCTGGAAAAAGACTAGCGGATACAATGAGCAGTTCTTC.